These T cell receptor beta chains were read from a single sample in a study of blood T cell repertoires in COVID-19. The protocol was immunoSEQ multiplex PCR, while the TCRdb copy is restricted to in-frame clones and leaves out a portion. The sample gives 55,000 to 80,000 clones, 80% to 90% of which show up once; about 9.1% is in the top ten. The sample comprised peripheral blood. These receptors all stem from a man older than 75 with acute or convalescent COVID-19. The CDR3 runs from the conserved cysteine through the conserved F or W. The D gene is left open where the match is weak. Clone size is stated in some rows and not others, as once, few, many or a class when expanded.

d_call	clone_size	v_call	j_call	cdr3_nt	cdr3_aa
.	.	TRBV7-9	TRBJ2-5	TGTGCCAGCAGCTCGGAGAATCAAGAGACCCAGTACTTC	CASSSENQETQYF
.	.	TRBV12-5	TRBJ2-1	TGTGCTAGTGGTTTGAGTGGACTCCAGCAGTTCTTC	CASGLSGLQQFF
.	.	TRBV2	TRBJ1-1	TGTGCCAGCACTAACGATCGTATGCGGGGTGGCACTGAAGCTTTCTTT	CASTNDRMRGGTEAFF
TRBD1	.	TRBV19	TRBJ1-3	TGTGCCAGTAGTACTCGCCTTGACAGGGGCCTATCTGGAAACACCATATATTTT	CASSTRLDRGLSGNTIYF
.	.	TRBV7-9	TRBJ1-1	TGTGCCAGCAGTCAGGATGACACTGAAGCTTTCTTT	CASSQDDTEAFF
TRBD1	.	TRBV27	TRBJ1-5	TGTGCCAGCAGTCCAGTGGGGGGGACAGGAGTCTATAGCAATCAGCCCCAGCATTTT	CASSPVGGTGVYSNQPQHF
TRBD2	once	TRBV25-1	TRBJ2-7	TGTGCCAGCAGTGCCCCTACGGGGGGACGGAGGGACTACGAGCAGTACTTC	CASSAPTGGRRDYEQYF
.	.	TRBV2	TRBJ1-5	TGTGCCAGCAGGCAGGGATCCGTCAATCAGCCCCAGCATTTT	CASRQGSVNQPQHF
.	.	TRBV20-1	TRBJ2-1	TGCAGTGCTAGATGGGGCTCTGAGCAGTTCTTC	CSARWGSEQFF
TRBD2	few	TRBV3-1/TRBV3-2	TRBJ2-3	TGTGCCAGCAGTCACGGACTAGCGACAGATACGCAGTATTTT	CASSHGLATDTQYF
TRBD2	.	TRBV27	TRBJ2-3	TGTGCCAGCAGTACCATAACTAGCGGGTTCGCAACAGATACGCAGTATTTT	CASSTITSGFATDTQYF
.	.	TRBV14	TRBJ1-1	TGTGCCAGCAGCTATAATCGCTTCCAAGGGCAGGGAGGCACTGAAGCTTTCTTT	CASSYNRFQGQGGTEAFF
.	.	TRBV28	TRBJ2-4	TGTGCCAGCAGTGTCTCGACAGGATCGTCTGCCAAAAACATTCAGTACTTC	CASSVSTGSSAKNIQYF
.	.	TRBV19	TRBJ1-2	TGTGCCAGTAGTATAGCACGGGGTGATGGCTACACCTTC	CASSIARGDGYTF
.	.	TRBV15	TRBJ1-3	TGTGCCACCAGCAGAGATACATCGTCTGGAAACACCATATATTTT	CATSRDTSSGNTIYF
TRBD1	few	TRBV7-9	TRBJ1-4	TGTGCCAGCAGCTTGGACAGGAATAATGAAAAACTGTTTTTT	CASSLDRNNEKLFF
.	.	TRBV11-1	TRBJ1-1	TGTGCCAGCAGCTTTGGGGCGAACACTGAAGCTTTCTTT	CASSFGANTEAFF
.	.	TRBV20-1	TRBJ1-4	TGCAGTGCTCTGGAGGGGGAAAAACTGTTTTTT	CSALEGEKLFF
.	few	TRBV27	TRBJ1-6	TGTGCCAGCAGTTTGATACAGGCCTATAATTCACCCCTCCACTTT	CASSLIQAYNSPLHF
TRBD2	.	TRBV29-1	TRBJ2-3	TGCAGCGTTGGGACTAGCGGGACCGCAGATACGCAGTATTTT	CSVGTSGTADTQYF
.	.	TRBV4-1	TRBJ2-6	TGCGCCAGCAGCCAAGATTTAACGGACAGGGCCAACGTCCTGACTTTC	CASSQDLTDRANVLTF
.	.	TRBV6-5	TRBJ1-2	TGTGCCAGCAGTTACTCTGGGGGCGCCGGCTACACCTTC	CASSYSGGAGYTF
.	.	TRBV20-1	TRBJ2-5	TGCAGTGCTGGTGCTGGGGGCGTGGTGACCCAGTACTTC	CSAGAGGVVTQYF
TRBD2	.	TRBV5-4	TRBJ2-3	TGTGCCAGCAGCCTCACTAGCGGGAGTCGCTCAGATACGCAGTATTTT	CASSLTSGSRSDTQYF
.	.	TRBV12-3/TRBV12-4	TRBJ2-7	TGTGCCAGCGGGGTGGCAGGGGCCTACGAGCAGTACTTC	CASGVAGAYEQYF
.	.	TRBV7-2	TRBJ1-3	TGTGCCAGCAGCTTAGATAGTAGAAACACCATATATTTT	CASSLDSRNTIYF
TRBD1	few	TRBV5-1	TRBJ2-7	TGCGCCAGCAGCCCGGCAGCGGGACAGGGCTACGAGCAGTACTTC	CASSPAAGQGYEQYF
.	.	TRBV7-8	TRBJ1-1	TGTGCCAGCAGCTTAGCCCCCACGGGAACAAACACTGAAGCTTTCTTT	CASSLAPTGTNTEAFF
.	once	TRBV19	TRBJ1-1	TGTGCCAGTCCCGAGGCCGGACGCGGGTACACTGAAGCTTTCTTT	CASPEAGRGYTEAFF
.	.	TRBV5-1	TRBJ2-7	TGCGCCAGCAGCTTATTCGAGGGATACGAGCAGTACTTC	CASSLFEGYEQYF